This T cell receptor beta chain was found in a study of blood T cell repertoires in COVID-19. Background on the study: The origin of the acute and convalescent COVID-19 samples was the United States, Italy and Spain.

The authors' processing: Estimation of nucleated cell counts was performed using reference gene primer amplification. Repertoires were generated with immunoSEQ multiplex PCR, while TCRdb's copy carries only in-frame clones and drops some. Clonal size and the V and J genes are those of that table, whereas D and trimming came from the DNA. The sample records approximately 280,000 clones, about nine tenths being singletons. Germline V gene sequence: CDR1 SEHNR, CDR2 FQNEAQ (reference sequence). The CDR3 is 15 amino acids. The V end lost 2 bases, the J end lost 1 base, and 11 bases lay between the germline ends.

V is TRBV7-9 and J is TRBJ1-1; D might be TRBD1 (6 bases). The sequencing input was peripheral blood. The TCR was taken from a man in his fifties or sixties with acute or convalescent COVID-19. The CDR3 DNA reads as TGTGCCAGCAGCTTATGGTCAGGGGAGAACACTGAAGCTTTCTTT. Its protein product is CASSLWSGENTEAFF.